What follows describes a single TCR beta chain. Profiling relied on immunoSEQ multiplex PCR, and the TCRdb table lists in-frame clones only, not all of them. This sample has 100,000 to 130,000 clones, with roughly 87% found just once. This sample is part of a study of PD-1 blockade in classical Hodgkin lymphoma. With no exception, relapse followed autologous stem cell transplantation in all patients, and brentuximab vedotin exposure varied. CDR3 length: 13 amino acids. Trimming at V came to 2 bases and at J to 4 bases, leaving 0 bases not matched to a gene. Germline V gene sequence: CDR1 KGHSH, CDR2 LQKENI.

The chain carries TRBV18 and TRBJ1-2, with 8 positions matching TRBD1. The sequencing here drew on peripheral blood mononuclear cells (PBMCs), taken before the second cycle of nivolumab. This receptor was taken from a human donor with classical Hodgkin lymphoma. CDR3 DNA: TGTGCCAGCTCACCAGACAGGGGCTATGGCTACACCTTC. It yields the protein CASSPDRGYGYTF.